A selection of T cell receptor beta chains follows, all from one sample in a study of blood T cell repertoires in COVID-19. The data were produced by immunoSEQ multiplex PCR, yet TCRdb's version contains in-frame clones alone and is incomplete. The sample carries 50,000 to 70,000 clones, 65% to 90% recorded once. What was sequenced was peripheral blood. Source of these receptors: a woman aged 60-70 years with acute or convalescent COVID-19. The CDR3 runs from the conserved cysteine through the conserved F or W. D genes are given only for firm matches. Part of the rows lack a size; the others show once, few, many or a class for expanded clones.

TRBD2,TRBJ2-1,TRBV3-1/TRBV3-2,.,TGTGCCAGCAGCCACCTTAGCGGGGGGGCTGGTAATGAGCAGTTCTTC,CASSHLSGGAGNEQFF
.,TRBJ1-4,TRBV18,few,TGTGCCAGCTCACCTAGACAGAAGGCCACAACAACAAATGAAAAACTGTTTTTT,CASSPRQKATTTNEKLFF
TRBD1,TRBJ1-1,TRBV9,.,TGTGCCAGCAGCGTAGCCGGACAGGGAGGGACTGAAGCTTTCTTT,CASSVAGQGGTEAFF
.,TRBJ1-6,TRBV2,.,TGTGCCAGCAGGGGAATCAACAGGGTTTTGGGACATTCACCCCTCCACTTT,CASRGINRVLGHSPLHF
.,TRBJ1-2,TRBV4-1,few,TGCGCCAGCAGCCCCCCGATGACAGGTTTTTTCGGCTACACCTTC,CASSPPMTGFFGYTF
TRBD1,TRBJ2-7,TRBV4-1,.,TGCGCCAGCAGCCCCTCCCTAGACAGGGTCCACGAGCAGTACTTC,CASSPSLDRVHEQYF
TRBD1,TRBJ2-3,TRBV19,.,TGTGCCAGTAGTTTCGACAGGGTCACAGATACGCAGTATTTT,CASSFDRVTDTQYF
.,TRBJ1-6,TRBV5-5,.,TGTGCCAGCAGCTCTGGGGACTGGGAGAATTCACCCCTCCACTTT,CASSSGDWENSPLHF
.,TRBJ1-6,TRBV30,many,TGTGCCTGGATGGGGACATATAATTCACCCCTCCACTTT,CAWMGTYNSPLHF
.,TRBJ1-5,TRBV6-5,.,TGTGCCAGCAGTTACCAGAAGAGCAATCAGCCCCAGCATTTT,CASSYQKSNQPQHF
TRBD2,TRBJ2-7,TRBV5-1,.,TGCGCCAGCAGCTCGGGGGGGTACGAGCAGTACTTC,CASSSGGYEQYF
.,TRBJ2-2,TRBV5-1,.,TGCGCCAGCAGCCCGGACGGGGTCGGGAACACCGGGGAGCTGTTTTTT,CASSPDGVGNTGELFF
.,TRBJ1-2,TRBV3-1/TRBV3-2,.,TGTGCCAGCAGCGACCAGGCGGGGGGGGGTCTAGGGTTGCGCTACACCTTC,CASSDQAGGGLGLRYTF
TRBD1,TRBJ2-2,TRBV7-6,.,TGTGCCAGCAGCTTGGTCCAGGGGGCAACCGGGGAGCTGTTTTTT,CASSLVQGATGELFF
TRBD1,TRBJ1-1,TRBV15,.,TGTGCCACCAGCAGAGAGACAGGGGGCGCGGATGAAGCTTTCTTT,CATSRETGGADEAFF
.,TRBJ2-4,TRBV2,.,TGTGCCAGCAGTCTGGGACACCTAGCCAAAAACATTCAGTACTTC,CASSLGHLAKNIQYF
TRBD1,TRBJ1-3,TRBV3-1/TRBV3-2,few,TGTGCCAGCAGCTTCGGACAGGGTGTGGGGTACACCATATATTTT,CASSFGQGVGYTIYF
.,TRBJ1-2,TRBV11-2,.,TGTGCCAGCAGCTTAGTGGCGGGGGGCAGCTATGGCTACACCTTC,CASSLVAGGSYGYTF
.,TRBJ2-1,TRBV10-1,.,TGCGCCAGCAGTGATCGCCAGGGGGGCAATGAGCAGTTCTTC,CASSDRQGGNEQFF
.,TRBJ1-2,TRBV19,.,TGTGCCAGTAGTACCTACCAGGGAACGTATGGCTACACCTTC,CASSTYQGTYGYTF
.,TRBJ2-4,TRBV7-2,.,TGTGCCAGCAGCTTAAGCATTACCCTAAACATTCAGTACTTC,CASSLSITLNIQYF
TRBD1,TRBJ2-3,TRBV9,.,TGTGCCAGCAGCGTAGCGGACAGGGGATACGATACGCAGTATTTT,CASSVADRGYDTQYF
.,TRBJ1-1,TRBV5-1,.,TGCGCCAGCAGCCAGGATCTTAGCACTGAAGCTTTCTTT,CASSQDLSTEAFF
.,TRBJ1-1,TRBV10-3,once,TGTGCCTCCCTCTCGACCGGGGGGGTGAACACTGAAGCTTTCTTT,CASLSTGGVNTEAFF
.,TRBJ2-3,TRBV2,once,TGTGCCAGCAGCCCGGGCACAGATACGCAGTATTTT,CASSPGTDTQYF
.,TRBJ2-5,TRBV9,once,TGTGCCAGCGGACAGACCCAAGAGACCCAGTACTTC,CASGQTQETQYF
.,TRBJ1-5,TRBV11-2,.,TGTGCCAGCAGCTTGGACAATCTTAGCAATCAGCCCCAGCATTTT,CASSLDNLSNQPQHF
TRBD2,TRBJ2-1,TRBV30,.,TGTGCCTGGAGTGTAGTAGTAGTGCGGGGGGGAGGGATATTCCATGAGCAGTTCTTC,CAWSVVVVRGGGIFHEQFF
.,TRBJ1-1,TRBV10-3,.,TGTGCCATCAGTGAGGGGCAACCGAACACTGAAGCTTTCTTT,CAISEGQPNTEAFF
.,TRBJ2-3,TRBV20-1,.,TGCAGTGCCCGGGAGCCAGATACGCAGTATTTT,CSAREPDTQYF
TRBD1,TRBJ1-2,TRBV6-6,once,TGTGCCAGCACCGTACAGGGGGGCTATGGCTACACCTTC,CASTVQGGYGYTF
TRBD1,TRBJ2-7,TRBV29-1,.,TGCAGCGTTGAAGGCCTGGACAGGGGGGGATCCTACGAGCAGTACTTC,CSVEGLDRGGSYEQYF
TRBD1,TRBJ2-4,TRBV5-1,.,TGCGCCAGCAGCTCAGGACAGGGTGTGGGCATTCAGTACTTC,CASSSGQGVGIQYF
TRBD1,TRBJ2-4,TRBV4-1,.,TGCGCCAGCAGCCAGGACCCACCAACAGGGGTACAAAACATTCAGTACTTC,CASSQDPPTGVQNIQYF
.,TRBJ2-7,TRBV5-1,.,TGCGCCAGCAGCTTGGGACAAAAAAGACCCTACGAGCAGTACTTC,CASSLGQKRPYEQYF
.,TRBJ1-2,TRBV18,.,TGTGCCAGCTCACCCCAAGACGGGACTAACTATGGCTACACCTTC,CASSPQDGTNYGYTF
.,TRBJ1-1,TRBV14,.,TGTGCCAGCAGCCAAGGCATAGGGGTGAACACTGAAGCTTTCTTT,CASSQGIGVNTEAFF
.,TRBJ2-3,TRBV18,.,TGTGCCAGCTCAGTCGACATCCCCACCACAGATACGCAGTATTTT,CASSVDIPTTDTQYF
.,TRBJ2-2,TRBV11-1,.,TGTGCCAGCAGCCTCCGGGAGAGGAACACCGGGGAGCTGTTTTTT,CASSLRERNTGELFF
.,TRBJ2-7,TRBV4-1,.,TGCGCCAGCAGCGGGGGCTCTAGATACGAGCAGTACTTC,CASSGGSRYEQYF
.,TRBJ1-1,TRBV2,.,TGTGCCAGCAGTCTGTATACTGAAGCTTTCTTT,CASSLYTEAFF
.,TRBJ1-2,TRBV15,.,TGTGCCACCAGCAGAGCGGACAACTTCGCGATTGGGTATGGCTACACCTTC,CATSRADNFAIGYGYTF
.,TRBJ1-6,TRBV5-4,few,TGTGCCAGCAGCTTGCAGGATTCACCCCTCCACTTT,CASSLQDSPLHF
TRBD2,TRBJ2-5,TRBV4-2,.,TGTGCCAGCAGCCAGGGACTAGACGGACAAGAGACCCAGTACTTC,CASSQGLDGQETQYF
.,TRBJ1-2,TRBV3-1/TRBV3-2,once,TGTGCCAGCAGCCTACAGGGTGCGAATGGCTACACCTTC,CASSLQGANGYTF
TRBD2,TRBJ2-2,TRBV7-3,.,TGTGCCAGCAGCTACGGACTAGCGAGCACCGGGGAGCTGTTTTTT,CASSYGLASTGELFF